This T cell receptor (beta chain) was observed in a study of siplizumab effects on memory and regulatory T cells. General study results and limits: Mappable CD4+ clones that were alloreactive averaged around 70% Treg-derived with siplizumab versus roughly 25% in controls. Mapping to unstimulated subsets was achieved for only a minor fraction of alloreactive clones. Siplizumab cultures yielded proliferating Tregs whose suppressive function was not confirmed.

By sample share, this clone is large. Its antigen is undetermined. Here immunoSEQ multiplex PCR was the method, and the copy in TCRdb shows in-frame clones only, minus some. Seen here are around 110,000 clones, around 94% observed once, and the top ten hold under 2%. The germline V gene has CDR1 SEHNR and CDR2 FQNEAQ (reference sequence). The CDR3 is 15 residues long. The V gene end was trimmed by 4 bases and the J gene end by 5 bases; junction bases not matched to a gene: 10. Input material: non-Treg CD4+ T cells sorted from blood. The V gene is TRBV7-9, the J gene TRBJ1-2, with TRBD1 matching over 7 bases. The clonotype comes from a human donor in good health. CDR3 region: CASSYSAGTAYGYTF. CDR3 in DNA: TGTGCCAGCAGCTACAGCGCCGGGACAGCTTATGGCTACACCTTC.